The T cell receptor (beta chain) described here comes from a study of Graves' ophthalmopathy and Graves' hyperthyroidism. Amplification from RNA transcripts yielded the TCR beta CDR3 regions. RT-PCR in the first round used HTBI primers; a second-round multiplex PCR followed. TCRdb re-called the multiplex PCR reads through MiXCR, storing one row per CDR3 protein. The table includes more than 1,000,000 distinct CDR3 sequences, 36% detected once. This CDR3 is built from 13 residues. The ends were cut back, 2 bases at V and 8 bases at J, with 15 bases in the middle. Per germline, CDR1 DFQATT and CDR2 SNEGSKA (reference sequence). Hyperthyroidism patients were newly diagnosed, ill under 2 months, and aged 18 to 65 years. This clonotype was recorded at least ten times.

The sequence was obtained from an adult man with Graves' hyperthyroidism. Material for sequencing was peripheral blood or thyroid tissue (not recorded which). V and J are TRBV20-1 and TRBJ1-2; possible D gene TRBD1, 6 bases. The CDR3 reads CSARHPDSPGYTF. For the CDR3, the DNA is TGCAGTGCTAGACACCCGGACAGTCCGGGCTACACCTTC.